These T cell receptor beta chains were read from a single sample in a study of molecular identifiers for immune sequencing clone quantification. One entry per CDR3 protein results from TCRdb running MiXCR on the PCR reads. The sample comprises approximately 320,000 distinct CDR3 sequences, over 20% of which are singletons, and approximately 0.74% rests with the top ten. Sequencing was carried out using naive CD8+ T cells from blood, with Jurkat cell RNA spiked in. These receptors were collected from a human donor in good health. Some libraries in this study had Jurkat cell RNA spiked in. CDR3s include the opening cysteine and the closing phenylalanine or tryptophan.

j_call | v_call | cdr3_aa
TRBJ2-2 | TRBV6-5 | CASTPMMTSGGHTGELFF
TRBJ2-1 | TRBV11-2 | CASSFGLAGDRSYNEQFF
TRBJ1-4 | TRBV11-2 | CASSLTGSEGEKLFF
TRBJ2-7 | TRBV2 | CAGRGRPSYEQYF
TRBJ2-7 | TRBV14 | CASSPRDRLEQYF
TRBJ2-7 | TRBV6-5 | CASSYSVRGVEQYF
TRBJ2-3 | TRBV6-2/TRBV6-3 | CASSDYSSYTQYF
TRBJ2-2 | TRBV7-7 | CASSLGTDPTGELFF
TRBJ2-7 | TRBV4-2 | CASSLSGTTRFYEQYF
TRBJ1-6 | TRBV7-2 | CASSPGTEFNSPLHF
TRBJ2-7 | TRBV4-3 | CASSQDRVYEQYF
TRBJ1-5 | TRBV4-2 | CASSQAGNQPQHF
TRBJ1-3 | TRBV7-9 | CASSLEPRSSGNTIYF
TRBJ2-3 | TRBV20-1 | CSARGMSTDTQYF
TRBJ2-7 | TRBV7-9 | CPSSSPNRGTRSEQYF
TRBJ2-5 | TRBV12-3/TRBV12-4 | CASAEQRPSQETQYF